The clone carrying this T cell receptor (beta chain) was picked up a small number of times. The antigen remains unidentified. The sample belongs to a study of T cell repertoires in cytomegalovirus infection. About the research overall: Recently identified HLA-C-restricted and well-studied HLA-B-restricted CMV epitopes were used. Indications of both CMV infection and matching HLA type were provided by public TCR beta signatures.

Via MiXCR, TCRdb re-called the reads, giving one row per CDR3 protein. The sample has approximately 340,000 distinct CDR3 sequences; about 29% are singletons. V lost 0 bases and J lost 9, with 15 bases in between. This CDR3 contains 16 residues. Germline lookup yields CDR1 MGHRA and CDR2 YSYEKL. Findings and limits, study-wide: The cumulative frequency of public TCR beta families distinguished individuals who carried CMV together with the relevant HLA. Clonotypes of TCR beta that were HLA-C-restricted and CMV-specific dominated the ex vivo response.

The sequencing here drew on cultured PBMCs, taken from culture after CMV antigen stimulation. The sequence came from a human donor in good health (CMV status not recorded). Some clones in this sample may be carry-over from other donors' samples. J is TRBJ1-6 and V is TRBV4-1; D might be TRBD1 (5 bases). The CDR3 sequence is CASSQDPGWVGSPLHF. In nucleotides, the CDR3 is TGCGCCAGCAGCCAAGATCCAGGGTGGGTTGGTTCACCCCTCCACTTT.